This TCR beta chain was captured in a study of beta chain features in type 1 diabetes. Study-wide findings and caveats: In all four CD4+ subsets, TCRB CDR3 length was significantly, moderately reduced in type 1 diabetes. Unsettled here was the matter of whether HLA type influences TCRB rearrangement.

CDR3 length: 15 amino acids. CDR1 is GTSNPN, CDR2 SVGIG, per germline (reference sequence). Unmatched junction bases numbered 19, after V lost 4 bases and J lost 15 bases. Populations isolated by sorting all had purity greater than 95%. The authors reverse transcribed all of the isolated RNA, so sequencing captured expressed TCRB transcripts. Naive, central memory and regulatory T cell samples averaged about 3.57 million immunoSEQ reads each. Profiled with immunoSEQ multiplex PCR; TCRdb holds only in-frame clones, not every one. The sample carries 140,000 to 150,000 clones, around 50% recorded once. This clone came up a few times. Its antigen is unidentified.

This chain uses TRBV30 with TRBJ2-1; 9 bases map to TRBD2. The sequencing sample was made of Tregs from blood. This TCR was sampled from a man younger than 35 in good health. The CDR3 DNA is TGTGCCTGGACGAAAACCGGGACTAGCAAGGAAGGGGCGTTCTTC. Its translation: CAWTKTGTSKEGAFF.